The 10 T cell receptor beta chains listed next were all sequenced from one sample in a study of Ad26.COV2.S vaccination and SARS-CoV-2 variants (dated by TCRdb to the early 2020s). Taken with the paper, the label for treatment or condition translates to: 19 received Ad26.COV2.S at low or high dose, single or two shots; 5 received placebo; per-sample allocation not given. For vaccine and placebo recipients, the sequenced repertoires came from samples collected on day 63 after the first injection. Receptor libraries were prepared by the immunoSEQ multiplex PCR assay. The table was pulled from immuneACCESS by TCRdb, which kept in-frame rearrangements only. Such tables lose some clones; where checked, under half of the loss comes from unresolved V genes, and the rest has no known cause. The sample includes roughly 350,000 clones, with roughly nine tenths observed a single time. 6.4% of the sample comes from the top ten.

The source was peripheral blood, collected in a trial of Ad26.COV2.S vaccine versus placebo. Receptors originate from a person aged 18-65 years who received the Ad26.COV2.S COVID-19 vaccine or a placebo.

The rearrangement links TRBV18 to TRBJ2-5; 8 bases are shared with TRBD1. The CDR3 totals 16 residues. V dropped 4 bases and J dropped 1; count of bases not matched to a gene: 8. CDR1 KGHSH and CDR2 LQKENI come from the germline V gene. CDR3 sequence (DNA): TGTGCCAGCTCACACGGACAGGGATTGGGCCAAGAGACCCAGTACTTC. Its translation is CASSHGQGLGQETQYF.

The chain has TRBV28 and TRBJ1-1; 8 positions match TRBD1. The CDR3 totals 15 residues. With 4 bases clipped from V and 1 base from J, the junction kept 5 bases outside the gene matches. Germline CDR1 MDHEN, CDR2 SYDVKM. The CDR3: CASSSQGARNTEAFF. The CDR3 DNA reads TGTGCCAGCAGTTCTCAGGGGGCGAGGAACACTGAAGCTTTCTTT.

V usage is TRBV4-3 and J usage is TRBJ1-2; 7 nucleotides align to TRBD1. Germline values: CDR1 LGHNA, CDR2 YSLEER. The CDR3 sequence is 15 residues long. The V segment lost 1 base and the J segment 5 bases; nucleotides outside the gene matches: 7. The CDR3 region has the DNA TGCGCCAGCAGCCAAGGTTTAGACAGGGAGTATGGCTACACCTTC. Protein sequence: CASSQGLDREYGYTF.

CDR3 sequence reads: CASRVTGYPTGELFF. CDR3 coding DNA: TGCGCCAGCCGCGTGACAGGCTACCCCACCGGGGAGCTGTTTTTT. The chain uses TRBV5-1 and TRBJ2-2; TRBD1 might be the D (6 bases). V shed 7 bases and J shed 4 bases, with 17 bases lying between them. The V gene's germline CDR1 is SGHRS and CDR2 YFSETQ. The CDR3 has 15 amino acids.

The rearrangement joins TRBV5-1 to TRBJ1-1, with D uncertain. The CDR3 totals 13 residues. The germline V gene has CDR1 SGHRS and CDR2 YFSETQ. The V and J ends lost 6 bases and 0 bases respectively, with 9 bases between them. CDR3 nucleotide sequence: TGCGCCAGCAATCTCGGAATGAACACTGAAGCTTTCTTT. Protein product: CASNLGMNTEAFF.

This clone was observed a handful of times. This chain links TRBV11-2 with TRBJ1-1; D is ambiguous. The CDR3 is 13 amino acids. Germline CDR1 and CDR2: SGHAT and FQNNGV. The V gene lost 5 bases and the J gene lost 4 bases, with 11 bases spanning the gap. This CDR3 is CASSQPVGTEAFF. The DNA for the CDR3 is TGTGCCAGCAGCCAGCCAGTAGGCACTGAAGCTTTCTTT.

The gene calls are TRBV21-1 and TRBJ1-5. TRBV21-1 is a pseudogene locus. This CDR3 comprises 21 residues. Here the CDR3 reads CASSKDRVSGVQLYSNQPQHF. The CDR3, as DNA: TGTGCCAGCAGCAAAGATAGGGTTTCGGGGGTACAGCTCTATAGCAATCAGCCCCAGCATTTT.

This chain uses TRBV5-1 with TRBJ2-6; D unclear. This CDR3 comprises 15 residues. V lost 4 bases and J 2 bases, leaving 10 bases between the germline ends. Germline values: CDR1 SGHRS, CDR2 YFSETQ. Written as DNA, the CDR3 is TGCGCCAGCAGCCGCTTTTCGGCTGGGGCCAACGTCCTGACTTTC. Protein: CASSRFSAGANVLTF.

The chain employs TRBV6-2 or TRBV6-3 and TRBJ1-5, with 8 bases lining up with TRBD1. Germline V gives CDR1 MNHEY, CDR2 SVGEGT. J was trimmed by 0 bases and V by 5 bases; bases with no gene match: 21. This CDR3 has 21 amino acids. The CDR3 sequence is CASSLASRLSTGVSSNQPQHF. The CDR3 coding sequence is TGTGCCAGCAGTCTCGCCTCGCGGTTGTCGACAGGGGTGAGTAGCAATCAGCCCCAGCATTTT.

J is TRBJ2-1 and V is TRBV5-1; 13 positions agree with TRBD2. J lost 8 bases, V lost 5 bases, and 16 bases had no gene match. The CDR3 is made up of 18 amino acids. Germline values: CDR1 SGHRS, CDR2 YFSETQ. CDR3 sequence (DNA): TGCGCCAGCAGGAGCCTTGGATGGACTAGCGGGAGACAGGATGAGCAGTTCTTC. This translates into CASRSLGWTSGRQDEQFF.